Listed below are T cell receptor beta chains from one sample, sequenced in a study of blood T cell repertoires in COVID-19. Assay: immunoSEQ multiplex PCR; the TCRdb copy retains only in-frame clones and omits some. The data hold about 87,000 clones, with approximately 86% observed a single time. The sequenced material came from peripheral blood. These receptors all stem from a man in his forties or fifties with acute or convalescent COVID-19. Both conserved end residues are trimmed from each CDR3.

v_call,cdr3_aa
TRBV4-1,ASSPQTGGGNQPQH
TRBV4-1,ASSRNDRDGNTEAF
TRBV19,ASSITNGRPPQGTQY
TRBV2,ASSLDSLSYNSPLH
TRBV7-9,ASSQTGPGNQPQH
TRBV5-1,ASSPRGAGGPNEQF
TRBV30,AWSFQFAGYGYT
TRBV30,AGRGRYLETQY
TRBV4-2,ASSQVGGQYNEQF
TRBV5-1,ASSLEGRGHTEAF
TRBV20-1,SAYNNEQF
TRBV29-1,SVATSGVGGYT
TRBV4-2,ASSQDRRTSGISEQY
TRBV12-5,ASGPAGTGTYEQY
TRBV27,ASSLSSTGIEAF
TRBV2,ASSGTGGNYGYT
TRBV4-1,ASSQERVQGYT
TRBV2,ASRVAAYEQY
TRBV5-6,ASSPGGVEETQY
TRBV2,ASSPTPGQGSYNSPLH
TRBV18,ASSTQGAGNTEAF
TRBV27,ASSGTEDYEQY
TRBV14,ASSHYGGYEQY
TRBV29-1,SADQFPEAF
TRBV6-1,ASSEALQGLAVNNEQF
TRBV30,AWSAPIPLHKNTEAF
TRBV27,ASSSWTGESPLH
TRBV4-1,ASSQRGAGGEYRPGEAF
TRBV4-2,ASSQDPPTGGAKLF
TRBV18,ASSHRDSNTEAF
TRBV12-5,ASGFDRGYPEYYEQY
TRBV7-8,ASSLRGRGGYT
TRBV3-1/TRBV3-2,ASSHNREGYGYT
TRBV7-2,ASSLGAVSSKLF
TRBV30,AWTGSPNSPLH
TRBV27,ASSSPRDTSPLH
TRBV4-3,ASSQGTGSLGEKLF
TRBV9,ASSVNSGTDTQY
TRBV5-1,ASSLLDRENTEAF
TRBV19,ASSIQGLVTDTQY
TRBV5-4,ASSLDAGAYEQY
TRBV7-2,ASSAFTGTYEQY
TRBV19,ASSTSPGQGVQPQH
TRBV11-2,ASSFDRPQAAGAKNIQY
TRBV10-3,AISLANTEAF
TRBV5-1,ASSSETTRTDTQY
TRBV7-9,ASSWGQGYDGYT
TRBV2,ASSTSLKETQY
TRBV5-4,ASSRTSGRENEQF